A selection of T cell receptor beta chains follows, all from one sample in a study of shared clonotypes between healthy human individuals. Profiled with immunoSEQ multiplex PCR; TCRdb holds only in-frame clones, not every one. Of about 2,100,000 clones in the sample, about 93% are singletons; the top ten hold 1.7%. The sample was naive CD8+ T cells from PBMCs. The source is a man aged 18 to 35 in good health. Some clones in this sample may be carry-over from other donors' samples. CDR3s include the opening cysteine and the closing phenylalanine or tryptophan.

J gene	V gene	CDR3 protein
TRBJ2-5	TRBV10-3	CAISESNAGETQYF
TRBJ2-7	TRBV7-6	CASSEERRGEQYF
TRBJ1-2	TRBV2	CASSVGHGNYGYTF
TRBJ2-7	TRBV7-9	CASSLGGLAYEQYF
TRBJ2-7	TRBV4-1	CASSQATGYTYEQYF
TRBJ2-7	TRBV13	CASSSNSGTSSYEQYF
TRBJ2-7	TRBV9	CASSLGEAGPYEQYF
TRBJ2-2	TRBV5-1	CASKAQRELPGELFF
TRBJ2-6	TRBV5-1	CASSLVGQATSGANVLTF
TRBJ1-5	TRBV27	CASSSADSNQPQHF
TRBJ1-1	TRBV27	CASSLRRGPMNTEAFF